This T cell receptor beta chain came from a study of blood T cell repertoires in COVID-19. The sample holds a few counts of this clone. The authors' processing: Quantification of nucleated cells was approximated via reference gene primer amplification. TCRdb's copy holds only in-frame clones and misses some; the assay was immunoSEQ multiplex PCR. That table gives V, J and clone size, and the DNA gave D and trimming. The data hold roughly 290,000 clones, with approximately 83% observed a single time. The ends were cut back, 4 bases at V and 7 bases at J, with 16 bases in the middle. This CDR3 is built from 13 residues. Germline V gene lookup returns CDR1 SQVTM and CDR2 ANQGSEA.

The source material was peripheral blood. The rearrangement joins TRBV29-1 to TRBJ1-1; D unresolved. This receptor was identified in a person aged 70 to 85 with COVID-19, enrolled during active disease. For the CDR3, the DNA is TGCAGCGTTGTCCCGGGGATCGACGGTGAAGCTTTCTTT. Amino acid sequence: CSVVPGIDGEAFF.